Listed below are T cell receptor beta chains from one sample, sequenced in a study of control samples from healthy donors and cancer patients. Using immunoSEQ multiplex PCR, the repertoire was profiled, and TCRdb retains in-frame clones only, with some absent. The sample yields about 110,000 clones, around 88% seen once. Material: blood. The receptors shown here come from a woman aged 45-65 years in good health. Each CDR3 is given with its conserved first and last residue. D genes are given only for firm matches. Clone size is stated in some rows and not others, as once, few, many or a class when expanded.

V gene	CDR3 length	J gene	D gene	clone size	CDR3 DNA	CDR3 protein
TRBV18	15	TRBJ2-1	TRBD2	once	TGTGCCAGCTCACAGGGGCTAGCGGGAGGAAATGAGCAGTTCTTC	CASSQGLAGGNEQFF
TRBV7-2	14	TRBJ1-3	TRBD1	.	TGTGCCAGCAGTTGGTCCAGGGGGGGAAACACCATATATTTT	CASSWSRGGNTIYF
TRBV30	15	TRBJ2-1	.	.	TGTGCCTGGACCGAAGGAGGGGCCTCCTACAATGAGCAGTTCTTC	CAWTEGGASYNEQFF
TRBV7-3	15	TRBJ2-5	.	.	TGTGCCAGCAGCTACGGGCAGGGGCCCCAAGAGACCCAGTACTTC	CASSYGQGPQETQYF
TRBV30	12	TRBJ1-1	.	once	TGTGCCTGGGCCAGGACGAACACTGAAGCTTTCTTT	CAWARTNTEAFF
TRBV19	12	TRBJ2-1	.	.	TGTGCCAGTAGTCTCCTTAAAAATGAGCAGTTCTTC	CASSLLKNEQFF
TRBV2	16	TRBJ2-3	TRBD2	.	TGTGCCAGCAGCGCAAGGCGGGGGTTTAGCACAGATACGCAGTATTTT	CASSARRGFSTDTQYF
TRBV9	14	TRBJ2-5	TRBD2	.	TGTGCCAGCAGCGACTCGGGACTAGAAGAGACCCAGTACTTC	CASSDSGLEETQYF
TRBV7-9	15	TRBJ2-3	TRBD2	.	TGTGCCAGCAGCCCTACTAGCGGGAGCACAGATACGCAGTATTTT	CASSPTSGSTDTQYF
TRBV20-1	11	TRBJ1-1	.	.	TGCAGTGCCCGGGGAGGCGTGACGGCTCACTTT	CSARGGVTAHF
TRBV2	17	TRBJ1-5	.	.	TGTGCCAGCAGTGAAGTTTTTGGGGTCGTCCGCAATCAGCCCCAGCATTTT	CASSEVFGVVRNQPQHF
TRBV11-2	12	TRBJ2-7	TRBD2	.	TGTGCCAGCAGCCGTCGGGGGGACGAGCAGTACTTC	CASSRRGDEQYF
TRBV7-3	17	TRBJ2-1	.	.	TGTGCCAGCAGCACCCAGTTTGCCGGACGTAGGTACAATGAGCAGTTCTTC	CASSTQFAGRRYNEQFF
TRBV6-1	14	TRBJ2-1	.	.	TGTGCCAGCAGTGAAGTTCTCATTCGGGATGAGCAGTTCTTC	CASSEVLIRDEQFF
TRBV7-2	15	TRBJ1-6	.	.	TGTGCCAGCAGCTCCCAGTCAGGAGGCAATTCACCCCTCCACTTT	CASSSQSGGNSPLHF
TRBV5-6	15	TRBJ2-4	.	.	TGTGCCAGCAGCTTCCAGGGACTAGCCAAAAACATTCAGTACTTC	CASSFQGLAKNIQYF
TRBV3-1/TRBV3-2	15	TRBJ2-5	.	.	TGTGCCAGCAGCCAAGATCCCGACCCCCGAGGGACCCAGTACTTC	CASSQDPDPRGTQYF
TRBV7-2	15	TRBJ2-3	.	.	TGTGCCAGCAGCTTTATTACTCCGGCGGGGTCGACGCAGTATTTT	CASSFITPAGSTQYF
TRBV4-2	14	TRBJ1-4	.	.	TGTGCCAGCAGCCAAGAAGGGTATAATGAAAAACTGTTTTTT	CASSQEGYNEKLFF
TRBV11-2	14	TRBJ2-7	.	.	TGTGCCAGCAGCTTAGCGGTGACTGCAGACGAGCAGTACTTC	CASSLAVTADEQYF
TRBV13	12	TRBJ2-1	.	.	TGTGCCAGCAGCTTACGGGCAGATGAGCAGTTCTTC	CASSLRADEQFF
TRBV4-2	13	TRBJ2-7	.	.	TGTGCCAGCAGCCAGAGAGAAGGGGGGGAGCAGTACTTC	CASSQREGGEQYF
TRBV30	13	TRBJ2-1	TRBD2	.	TGTGCCTGGATTATAGCGGGGTACAATGAGCAGTTCTTC	CAWIIAGYNEQFF
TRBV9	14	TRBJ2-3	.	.	TGTGCCAGCAGCACCGCGGGACGTGGAGATACGCAGTATTTT	CASSTAGRGDTQYF
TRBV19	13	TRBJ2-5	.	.	TGTGCCAGTAGTATACAGGAGCAAGAGACCCAGTACTTC	CASSIQEQETQYF
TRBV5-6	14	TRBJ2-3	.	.	TGTGCCAGCAGCCAGGGGACGGACACAGATACGCAGTATTTT	CASSQGTDTDTQYF
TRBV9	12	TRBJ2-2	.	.	TGTGCCAGCACCGGACACCTAGGGGAGCTGTTTTTT	CASTGHLGELFF
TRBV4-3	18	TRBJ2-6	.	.	TGCGCCAGCAGCCAAGATATAATCGGGGTCACTGGGGCCAACGTCCTGACTTTC	CASSQDIIGVTGANVLTF
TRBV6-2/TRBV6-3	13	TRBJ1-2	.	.	TGTGCCAGCAGTTGGGCAGAAGGAGGCGGCTACACCTTC	CASSWAEGGGYTF